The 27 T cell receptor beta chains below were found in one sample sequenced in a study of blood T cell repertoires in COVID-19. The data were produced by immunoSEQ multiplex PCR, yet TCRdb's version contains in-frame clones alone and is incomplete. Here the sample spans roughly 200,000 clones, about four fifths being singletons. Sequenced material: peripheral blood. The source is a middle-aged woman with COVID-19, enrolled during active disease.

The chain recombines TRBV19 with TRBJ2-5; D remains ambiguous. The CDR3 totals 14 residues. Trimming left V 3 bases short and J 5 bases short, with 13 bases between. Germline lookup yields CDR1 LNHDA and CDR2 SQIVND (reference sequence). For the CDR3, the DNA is TGTGCCAGTAGTATCGACATCATGATGGAGACCCAGTACTTC. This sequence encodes CASSIDIMMETQYF. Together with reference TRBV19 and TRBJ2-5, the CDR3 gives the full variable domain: DGGITQSPKYLFRKEGQNVTLSCEQNLNHDAMYWYRQDPGQGLRLIYYSQIVNDFQKGDIAEGYSVSREKKESFPLTVTSAQKNPTAFYLCASSIDIMMETQYFGPGTRLLVL.

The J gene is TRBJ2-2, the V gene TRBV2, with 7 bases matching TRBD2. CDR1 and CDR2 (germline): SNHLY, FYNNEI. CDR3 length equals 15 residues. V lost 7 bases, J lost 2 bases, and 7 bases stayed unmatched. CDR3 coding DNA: TGTGCCAGCAAGGATCTAGCGGCTAACACCGGGGAGCTGTTTTTT. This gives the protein CASKDLAANTGELFF.

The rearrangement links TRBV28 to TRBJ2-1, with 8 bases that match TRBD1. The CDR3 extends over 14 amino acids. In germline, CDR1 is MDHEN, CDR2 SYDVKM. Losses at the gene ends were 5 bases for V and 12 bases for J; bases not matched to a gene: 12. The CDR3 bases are TGTGCCAGCAGTATCCTCCCCAGGGGGCTGGTGCAGTTCTTC. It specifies CASSILPRGLVQFF.

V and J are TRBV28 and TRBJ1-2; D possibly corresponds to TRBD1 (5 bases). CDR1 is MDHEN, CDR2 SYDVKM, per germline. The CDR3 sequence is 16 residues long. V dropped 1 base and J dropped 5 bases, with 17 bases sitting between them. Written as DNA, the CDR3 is TGTGCCAGCAGTTTATTTCCGGGGGGGTTGAGGTATGGCTACACCTTC. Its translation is CASSLFPGGLRYGYTF.

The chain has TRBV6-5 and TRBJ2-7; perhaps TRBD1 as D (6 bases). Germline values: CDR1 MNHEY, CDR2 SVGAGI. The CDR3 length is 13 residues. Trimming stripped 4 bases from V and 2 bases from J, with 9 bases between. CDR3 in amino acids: CASSSGATYEQYF. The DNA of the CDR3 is TGTGCCAGCAGTTCAGGGGCGACCTACGAGCAGTACTTC.

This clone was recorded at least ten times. CDR3 in DNA: TGTGCCAGCAGCTTACAGGGCCTCGACACAGATACGCAGTATTTT. Its protein product is CASSLQGLDTDTQYF. This rearrangement joins TRBV7-9 to TRBJ2-3, with D perhaps matching TRBD1 (5 bases). This CDR3 has 15 residues. In germline, CDR1 is SEHNR, CDR2 FQNEAQ (reference sequence). V shed 2 bases and J shed 2 bases, with 11 bases lying between them.

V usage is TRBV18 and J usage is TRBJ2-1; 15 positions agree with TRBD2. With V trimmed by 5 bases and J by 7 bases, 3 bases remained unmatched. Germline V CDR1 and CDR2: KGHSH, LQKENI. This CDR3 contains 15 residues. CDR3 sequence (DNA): TGTGCCAGCTCAAGGACTAGCGGGAGGGCGAATGAGCAGTTCTTC. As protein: CASSRTSGRANEQFF.

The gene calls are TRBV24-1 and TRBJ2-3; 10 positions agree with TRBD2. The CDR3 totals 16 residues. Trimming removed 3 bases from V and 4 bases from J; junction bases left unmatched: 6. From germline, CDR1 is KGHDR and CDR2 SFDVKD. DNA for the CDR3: TGTGCCACCAGTGATGGCCTAGCGGGAGTCCCAGATACGCAGTATTTT. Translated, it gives CATSDGLAGVPDTQYF.

The CDR3 nucleotides are TGTGCCAGTACCTATAGCAATCAGCCCCAGCATTTT. Protein product: CASTYSNQPQHF. The chain combines TRBV12-3 or TRBV12-4 with TRBJ1-5; unclear D gene. The CDR3 loop spans 12 amino acids. Trimming removed 9 bases from V and 0 bases from J, with 6 bases in between.

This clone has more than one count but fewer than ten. Written as DNA, the CDR3 is TGTGCCAGCAGTGACAACAGGTCCCCCACAGATACGCAGTATTTT. Translation: CASSDNRSPTDTQYF. This chain links TRBV28 with TRBJ2-3; D is possibly TRBD1 (5 bases). The CDR3 consists of 15 residues. V lost 5 bases to trimming and J lost 2 bases, with 14 bases between them. Germline V gene lookup returns CDR1 MDHEN and CDR2 SYDVKM.

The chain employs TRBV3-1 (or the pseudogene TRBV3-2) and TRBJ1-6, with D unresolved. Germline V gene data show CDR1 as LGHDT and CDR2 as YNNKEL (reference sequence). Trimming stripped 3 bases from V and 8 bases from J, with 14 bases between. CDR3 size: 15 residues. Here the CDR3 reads CASSHQLDRDSPLHF. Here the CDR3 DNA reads TGTGCCAGCAGCCACCAACTCGATAGAGATTCACCCCTCCACTTT.

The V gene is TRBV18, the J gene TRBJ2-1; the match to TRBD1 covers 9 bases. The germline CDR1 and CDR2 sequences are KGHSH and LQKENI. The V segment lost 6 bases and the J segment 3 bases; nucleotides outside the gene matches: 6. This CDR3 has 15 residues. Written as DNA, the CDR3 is TGTGCCAGCTCTCCCGGGACAGGGCACTACAATGAGCAGTTCTTC. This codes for CASSPGTGHYNEQFF.

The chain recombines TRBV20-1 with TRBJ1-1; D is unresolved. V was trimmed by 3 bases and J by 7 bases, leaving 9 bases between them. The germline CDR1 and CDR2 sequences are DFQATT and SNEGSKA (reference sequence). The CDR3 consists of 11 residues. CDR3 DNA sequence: TGCAGTGCTAGCCAGTATCATGAAGCTTTCTTT. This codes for CSASQYHEAFF.

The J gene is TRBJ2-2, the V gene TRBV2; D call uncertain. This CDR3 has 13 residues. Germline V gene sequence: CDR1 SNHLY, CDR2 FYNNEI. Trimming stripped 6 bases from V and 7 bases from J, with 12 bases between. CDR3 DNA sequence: TGTGCCAGCAGGTCGAGAGGTCACGGGGAGCTGTTTTTT. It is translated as CASRSRGHGELFF.

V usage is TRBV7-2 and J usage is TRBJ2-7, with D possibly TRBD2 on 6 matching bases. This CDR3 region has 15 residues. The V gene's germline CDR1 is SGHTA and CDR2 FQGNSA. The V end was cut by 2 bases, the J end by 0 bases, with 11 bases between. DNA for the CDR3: TGTGCCAGCAGCTTATCCGGGGGAAGCTCCTACGAGCAGTACGTC. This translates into CASSLSGGSSYEQYV.

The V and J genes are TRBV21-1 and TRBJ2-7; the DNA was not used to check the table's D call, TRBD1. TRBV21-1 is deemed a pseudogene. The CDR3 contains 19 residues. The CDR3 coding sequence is TGTGCCAGCCCAACCTTTCTCGTTCATAAAATGAAGGGGGCCTACGAGCAGTACGTC. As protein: CASPTFLVHKMKGAYEQYV.

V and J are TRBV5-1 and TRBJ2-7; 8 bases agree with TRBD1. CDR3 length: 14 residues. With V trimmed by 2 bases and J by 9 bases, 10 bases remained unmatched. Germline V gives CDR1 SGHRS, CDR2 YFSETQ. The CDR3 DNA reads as TGCGCCAGCAGCTTCGGGACAGGCACCTTGGTGCAGTACTTC. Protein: CASSFGTGTLVQYF. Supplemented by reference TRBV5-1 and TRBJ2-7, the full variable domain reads KAGVTQTPRYLIKTRGQQVTLSCSPISGHRSVSWYQQTPGQGLQFLFEYFSETQRNKGNFPGRFSGRQFSNSRSEMNVSTLELGDSALYLCASSFGTGTLVQYFGPGTRLTVT.

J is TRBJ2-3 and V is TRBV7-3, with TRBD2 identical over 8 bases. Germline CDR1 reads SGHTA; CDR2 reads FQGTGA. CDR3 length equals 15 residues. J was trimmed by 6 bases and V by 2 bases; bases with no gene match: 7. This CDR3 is CASSLGAGGGDTQYF. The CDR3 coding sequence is TGTGCCAGCAGCTTAGGGGCGGGAGGAGGGGATACGCAGTATTTT.

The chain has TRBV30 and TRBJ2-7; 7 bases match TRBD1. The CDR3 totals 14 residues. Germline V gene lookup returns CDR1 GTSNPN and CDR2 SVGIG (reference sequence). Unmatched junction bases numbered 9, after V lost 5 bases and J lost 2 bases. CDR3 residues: CAWGRRQGPYEQYF. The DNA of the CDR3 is TGTGCCTGGGGCCGGCGACAGGGCCCCTACGAGCAGTACTTC.

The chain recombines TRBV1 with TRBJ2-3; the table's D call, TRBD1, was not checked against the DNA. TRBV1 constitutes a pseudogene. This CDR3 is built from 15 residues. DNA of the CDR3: TGCACCAGCAGCCAGGGGCCGGGTGACACAGATACGCAGTATTTT. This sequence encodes CTSSQGPGDTDTQYF.

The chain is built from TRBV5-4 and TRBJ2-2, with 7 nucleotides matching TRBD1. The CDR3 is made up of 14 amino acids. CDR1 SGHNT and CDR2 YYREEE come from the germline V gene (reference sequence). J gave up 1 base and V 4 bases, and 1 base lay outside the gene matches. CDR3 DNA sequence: TGTGCCAGCAGCCGGGACAGGAACACCGGGGAGCTGTTTTTT. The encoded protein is CASSRDRNTGELFF.

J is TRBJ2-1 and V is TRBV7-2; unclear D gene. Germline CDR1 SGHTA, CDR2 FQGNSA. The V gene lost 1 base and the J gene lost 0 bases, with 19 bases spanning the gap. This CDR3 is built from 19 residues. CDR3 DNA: TGTGCCAGCAGCTTAGGGGCTTTGGGCAGTCCAAGCTCCTACAATGAGCAGTTCTTC. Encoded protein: CASSLGALGSPSSYNEQFF.

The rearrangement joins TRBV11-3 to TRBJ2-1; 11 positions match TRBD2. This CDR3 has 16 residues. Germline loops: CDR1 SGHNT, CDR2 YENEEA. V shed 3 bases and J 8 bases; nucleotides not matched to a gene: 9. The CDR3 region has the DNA TGTGCCAGCAGCTTTACCATAGCGGGAGGGCCCGATGAGCAGTTCTTC. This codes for CASSFTIAGGPDEQFF.

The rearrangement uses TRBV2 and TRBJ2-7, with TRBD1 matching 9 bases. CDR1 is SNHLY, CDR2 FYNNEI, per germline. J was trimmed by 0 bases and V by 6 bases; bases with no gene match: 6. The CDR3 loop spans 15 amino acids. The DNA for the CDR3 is TGTGCCAGCAGGGACAGGGGACCGTCCTCCTACGAGCAGTACTTC. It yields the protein CASRDRGPSSYEQYF.

The CDR3 reads CASSLGIAAGGASGELFF. The CDR3 bases are TGTGCCAGCAGCTTAGGAATCGCCGCGGGGGGGGCGTCCGGGGAGCTGTTTTTT. V is TRBV7-6 and J is TRBJ2-2; 9 positions match TRBD2. Germline lookup yields CDR1 SGHVS and CDR2 FNYEAQ. The CDR3 contains 18 residues. V was clipped by 1 base and J by 6 bases; unmatched bases: 12. Full variable domain (missing parts from reference TRBV7-6 and TRBJ2-2): GAGVSQSPRYKVTKRGQDVALRCDPISGHVSLYWYRQALGQGPEFLTYFNYEAQQDKSGLPNDRFSAERPEGSISTLTIQRTEQRDSAMYRCASSLGIAAGGASGELFFGEGSRLTVL.

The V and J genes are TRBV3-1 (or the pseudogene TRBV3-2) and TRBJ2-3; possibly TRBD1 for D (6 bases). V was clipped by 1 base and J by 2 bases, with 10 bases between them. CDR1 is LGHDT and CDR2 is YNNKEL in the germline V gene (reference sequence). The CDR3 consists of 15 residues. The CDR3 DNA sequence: TGTGCCAGCAGCCAAGGGGGGACACTCACAGATACGCAGTATTTT. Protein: CASSQGGTLTDTQYF.

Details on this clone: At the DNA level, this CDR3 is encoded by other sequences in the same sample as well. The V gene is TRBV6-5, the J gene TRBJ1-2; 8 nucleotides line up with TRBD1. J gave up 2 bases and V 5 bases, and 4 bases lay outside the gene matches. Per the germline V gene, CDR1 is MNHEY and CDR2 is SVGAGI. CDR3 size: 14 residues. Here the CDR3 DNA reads TGTGCCAGCAGTCCCGGACAGGGAAACTATGGCTACACCTTC. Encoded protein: CASSPGQGNYGYTF.